The 4 T cell receptor beta chains below were found in one sample sequenced in a study of beta chain features in type 1 diabetes. Study-wide results and limits: TCRB CDR3s from Type 1 diabetes patients were moderately but significantly shorter in all four CD4+ subsets.

The sequenced template was cDNA made from the entire isolated RNA. The data were produced by immunoSEQ multiplex PCR, yet TCRdb's version contains in-frame clones alone and is incomplete. This table holds around 240,000 clones, 16% found once. These receptors have no identified antigens. The sequencing sample was made of naive CD4+ T cells from blood. Receptors were obtained from a young man with type 1 diabetes.

The chain has TRBV28 and TRBJ2-4, with D tentatively TRBD1 (6 bases). The V gene's germline CDR1 is MDHEN and CDR2 SYDVKM. There are 10 residues in the CDR3. CDR3 amino acids: CASSGVIQYF. The CDR3 region has the DNA TGTGCTAGCTCAGGGGTAATTCAGTACTTC.

The genes are TRBV30 and TRBJ2-7; TRBD2 aligns across 7 bases. The J segment lost 3 bases and the V segment lost 3 bases, leaving 11 bases of the junction unmatched. CDR1 is GTSNPN and CDR2 is SVGIG in the germline V gene (reference sequence). This CDR3 has 15 amino acids. CDR3 sequence reads: CAWSPPGTKYYEQYF. For the CDR3, the DNA is TGTGCCTGGAGCCCCCCCGGGACTAAGTACTACGAGCAGTACTTC. The full variable domain, in which reference TRBV30 and TRBJ2-7 provide the parts outside the CDR3, is SQTIHQWPATLVQPVGSPLSLECTVEGTSNPNLYWYRQAAGRGLQLLFYSVGIGQISSEVPQNLSASRPQDRQFILSSKKLLLSDSGFYLCAWSPPGTKYYEQYFGPGTRLTVT.

CDR3 in amino acids: CASSPQGSETQYF. The CDR3 coding sequence is TGTGCCAGCAGCCCACAGGGGTCGGAGACCCAGTACTTC. This chain uses TRBV5-4 with TRBJ2-5; 7 bases are shared with TRBD1. After removal of 4 bases from V and 5 bases from J, the junction contained 5 bases not matched to a gene. The germline V gene has CDR1 SGHNT and CDR2 YYREEE (reference sequence). The CDR3 has 13 residues.

This clone has a handful of counts. This CDR3 is also generated by other DNA sequences in the sample. The chain combines TRBV30 with TRBJ1-5; the D is unclear. The V end lost 1 base, the J end lost 0 bases, and 7 bases lay between the germline ends. The germline V gene encodes CDR1 GTSNPN and CDR2 SVGIG (reference sequence). The CDR3 consists of 14 residues. The CDR3 spells CAWSGASSNQPQHF. In DNA form, the CDR3 reads TGTGCCTGGAGTGGGGCTAGTAGCAATCAGCCCCAGCATTTT.